The 4 T cell receptor beta chains below were found in one sample sequenced in a study of T cell changes during pregnancy in multiple sclerosis. Repertoires were generated with immunoSEQ multiplex PCR, while TCRdb's copy carries only in-frame clones and drops some. The profile shows some 40,000 clones, 91% of them singletons. This specimen consisted of CD4+ T cells from peripheral blood mononuclear cells, obtained in the third trimester of pregnancy. These receptors came from a female donor in good health, enrolled as a control in a pregnancy study.

This chain connects TRBV6-5 to TRBJ1-2, with D uncertain. V lost 2 bases, J lost 8 bases, and 6 bases lay in between. Germline CDR1 and CDR2: MNHEY and SVGAGI. This CDR3 has 11 residues. The CDR3 DNA sequence: TGTGCCAGCAGTTACCGAGGGGGCTACACCTTC. This gives the protein CASSYRGGYTF.

This clone came up once. The V call is TRBV27, the J call TRBJ2-5, with D possibly being TRBD1 (6 bases). Germline loops: CDR1 MNHEY, CDR2 SMNVEV (reference sequence). The CDR3 runs 17 residues. The germline V and J ends were trimmed by 2 bases and 4 bases, with 20 bases remaining between them. The CDR3 bases are TGTGCCAGCAGTTTACGGTCCGTGCGGCAGGGGAGAGAGACCCAGTACTTC. Its protein product is CASSLRSVRQGRETQYF.

This chain links TRBV28 with TRBJ1-2; a weak D match, TRBD1 (6 bases). V was shortened by 3 bases and J by 2 bases, with 10 bases between the two germline ends. Germline CDR1 MDHEN, CDR2 SYDVKM. The CDR3 runs 14 residues. CDR3 region: CASSLSDRNYGYTF. In DNA, the CDR3 is TGTGCCAGCAGTTTGAGCGACAGGAACTATGGCTACACCTTC.

The chain has TRBV30 and TRBJ1-1; D uncertain. The V end lost 0 bases, the J end lost 0 bases, and 5 bases lay between the germline ends. This CDR3 comprises 13 residues. Germline loops: CDR1 GTSNPN, CDR2 SVGIG (reference sequence). CDR3 DNA: TGTGCCTGGAGTGTATCCTTGAACACTGAAGCTTTCTTT. The encoded protein is CAWSVSLNTEAFF.